This is a list of T cell receptor beta chains from one sample in a study of cytomegalovirus exposure and HLA in healthy donors. Measured with immunoSEQ multiplex PCR; TCRdb has only the in-frame clones, and not every one. The sample yields over 100,000 clones, approximately 95% seen once. The sequenced material came from PBMCs. These TCRs come from a woman between 18 and 29 years old in good health and CMV-seronegative. Both conserved end residues are part of each CDR3. The order of the fields is clone size, D gene, J gene, V gene, CDR3 protein, CDR3 DNA. D genes are given only for firm matches. Rows may omit the clone size; those that give it use once, few, many or a size class.

size: once
D: TRBD1
J: TRBJ2-3
V: TRBV6-5
CDR3: CASSYSGQGGVDTQYF
DNA: TGTGCCAGCAGTTACTCGGGACAGGGGGGTGTCGATACGCAGTATTTT

size: -
D: -
J: TRBJ2-3
V: TRBV5-1
CDR3: CASSPRGGSDTQYF
DNA: TGCGCCAGCAGCCCCAGGGGCGGATCAGATACGCAGTATTTT

size: -
D: -
J: TRBJ2-7
V: TRBV6-1
CDR3: CASSVQEPSYEQYF
DNA: TGTGCCAGCAGTGTACAGGAACCCTCCTACGAGCAGTACTTC

size: -
D: TRBD2
J: TRBJ2-4
V: TRBV19
CDR3: CASHSGGGAKNIQYF
DNA: TGTGCCAGTCACTCGGGAGGAGGGGCCAAAAACATTCAGTACTTC

size: -
D: TRBD2
J: TRBJ2-2
V: TRBV4-2
CDR3: CASSHGLAGNTGELFF
DNA: TGTGCCAGCAGCCATGGACTAGCGGGTAACACCGGGGAGCTGTTTTTT

size: once
D: -
J: TRBJ1-1
V: TRBV5-1
CDR3: CASSLGRNTEAFF
DNA: TGCGCCAGCAGCTTGGGCAGAAACACTGAAGCTTTCTTT

size: -
D: TRBD2
J: TRBJ2-7
V: TRBV7-9
CDR3: CASSGAGVYEQYF
DNA: TGTGCCAGCAGCGGGGCGGGGGTCTACGAGCAGTACTTC

size: once
D: TRBD2
J: TRBJ2-7
V: TRBV6-6
CDR3: CASLGLDRRSYEQYF
DNA: TGTGCCAGCTTGGGACTAGACAGGCGCTCCTACGAGCAGTACTTC

size: -
D: -
J: TRBJ2-5
V: TRBV15
CDR3: CATSRDRTGSETQYF
DNA: TGTGCCACCAGCAGAGACAGGACTGGTTCAGAGACCCAGTACTTC

size: -
D: TRBD2
J: TRBJ2-5
V: TRBV4-2
CDR3: CASSQRAGPQETQYF
DNA: TGTGCCAGCAGCCAGAGAGCGGGGCCCCAAGAGACCCAGTACTTC

size: -
D: -
J: TRBJ1-3
V: TRBV4-1
CDR3: CASSQDRTAGNTIYF
DNA: TGCGCCAGCAGCCAAGATAGGACAGCTGGAAACACCATATATTTT

size: once
D: -
J: TRBJ2-7
V: TRBV27
CDR3: CASSLASGLLNYEQYF
DNA: TGTGCCAGCAGCTTAGCGTCGGGACTCCTGAATTACGAGCAGTACTTC